The rows below give T cell receptor beta chains drawn from one sample of a study of blood T cell repertoires in COVID-19. Assay: immunoSEQ multiplex PCR; the TCRdb copy retains only in-frame clones and omits some. This sample has roughly 53,000 clones; approximately 90% occur once, and the top ten carry 3.1%. The specimen sequenced was peripheral blood. These receptors were obtained from a human donor in a cohort sampled during active COVID-19. CDR3s include the opening cysteine and the closing phenylalanine or tryptophan. Fields, in order: J gene, clone size, D gene, V gene, CDR3 DNA, CDR3 protein. A D gene is named only where the DNA matches it firmly. Size values are once, few and many counts, or a class for expanded clones, and some rows have none.

J gene: TRBJ1-1; clone size: -; D gene: TRBD1; V gene: TRBV19; CDR3 DNA: TGTGCCAGTAGTATTACCGGGACAGGGGAAACTGAAGCTTTCTTT; CDR3 protein: CASSITGTGETEAFF
J gene: TRBJ1-5; clone size: -; D gene: -; V gene: TRBV30; CDR3 DNA: TGTGCCTGGAGCAGAGGCAGGGGCATCCAGCCCCAGCATTTT; CDR3 protein: CAWSRGRGIQPQHF
J gene: TRBJ2-5; clone size: -; D gene: TRBD2; V gene: TRBV11-2; CDR3 DNA: TGTGCCAGCAGCTCCCAATTCGGACTAGCGGGAGAGACCCAGTACTTC; CDR3 protein: CASSSQFGLAGETQYF
J gene: TRBJ2-1; clone size: -; D gene: -; V gene: TRBV11-2; CDR3 DNA: TGTGCCAGCAGCTTAGTCAGTGCCTACAATGAGCAGTTCTTC; CDR3 protein: CASSLVSAYNEQFF
J gene: TRBJ1-2; clone size: -; D gene: -; V gene: TRBV3-1/TRBV3-2; CDR3 DNA: TGTGCCAGCAGCCAAGCAGGTCAGAAAAGGTATGGCTACACCTTC; CDR3 protein: CASSQAGQKRYGYTF
J gene: TRBJ2-1; clone size: -; D gene: TRBD2; V gene: TRBV11-1; CDR3 DNA: TGTGCCAGCAGCCCTACTAGCGGGGGGGCAGAAGAGCAGTTCTTC; CDR3 protein: CASSPTSGGAEEQFF
J gene: TRBJ2-7; clone size: -; D gene: -; V gene: TRBV2; CDR3 DNA: TGTGCCAGCAGTGAAGCCCCTCAAAGGGGTGGACACGAGCAGTACTTC; CDR3 protein: CASSEAPQRGGHEQYF
J gene: TRBJ1-1; clone size: -; D gene: TRBD1; V gene: TRBV4-1; CDR3 DNA: TGCGCCAGCAGCCAAGATTTACGGGACAGGGCCTACATGAACACTGAAGCTTTCTTT; CDR3 protein: CASSQDLRDRAYMNTEAFF
J gene: TRBJ1-3; clone size: -; D gene: -; V gene: TRBV4-3; CDR3 DNA: TGCGCCAGCAGCCAAGAACTGAGGAACACCATATATTTT; CDR3 protein: CASSQELRNTIYF
J gene: TRBJ2-2; clone size: -; D gene: TRBD1; V gene: TRBV5-6; CDR3 DNA: TGTGCCAGCAGCTCGTCAGGGGGAACAGGGGAGCTGTTTTTT; CDR3 protein: CASSSSGGTGELFF
J gene: TRBJ1-2; clone size: -; D gene: -; V gene: TRBV6-6; CDR3 DNA: TGTGCCAGCAGCCCACGAGGGGGGGATAACTATGGCTACACCTTC; CDR3 protein: CASSPRGGDNYGYTF
J gene: TRBJ1-4; clone size: -; D gene: -; V gene: TRBV28; CDR3 DNA: TGTGCCAGCAGTTGGGACATTCGGGAAAAACTGTTTTTT; CDR3 protein: CASSWDIREKLFF
J gene: TRBJ1-4; clone size: -; D gene: -; V gene: TRBV4-2; CDR3 DNA: TGTGCCAGCAGCATCCAGACAACTAATGAAAAACTGTTTTTT; CDR3 protein: CASSIQTTNEKLFF
J gene: TRBJ1-6; clone size: few; D gene: -; V gene: TRBV6-1; CDR3 DNA: TGTGCCAGCAGTGAAAAAGGACTAGGGGGGAATTCACCCCTCCACTTT; CDR3 protein: CASSEKGLGGNSPLHF
J gene: TRBJ2-7; clone size: -; D gene: -; V gene: TRBV7-9; CDR3 DNA: TGTGCCAGCAGCTTAGTCGGCTACGAGCAGTACTTC; CDR3 protein: CASSLVGYEQYF